The clone carrying this TCR beta chain showed up just a few times. Its antigen remains unknown. The record originates from a study of blood T cells in healthy people across ages. Whole-study results and caveats: Age showed a roughly linear inverse relationship with TCR beta diversity per million T cells.

A second PCR, run for 7 to 11 cycles, used a sample-barcoded 5' primer plus a J-beta primer mix. Each cDNA was tagged by a template-switch adaptor containing 12 random nucleotides. Using its own MiXCR run on the 5' RACE reads, TCRdb lists one record per CDR3 protein. The sample consists of over 300,000 distinct CDR3 sequences, more than 45% of them appearing once. The CDR3 is 16 residues long. Germline V gene data show CDR1 as LGHNT and CDR2 as FRNRAP. The V gene end was trimmed by 4 bases and the J gene end by 3 bases; junction bases not matched to a gene: 5. The sample was blood. The sequence derives from a man aged 60 to 69 in good health. V and J are TRBV12-5 and TRBJ2-3; TRBD2 aligns across 12 bases. CDR3 amino acids: CASGSPSGGATDTQYF. CDR3 coding DNA: TGTGCTAGTGGTTCCCCTAGCGGGGGGGCTACAGATACGCAGTATTTT.